This paragraph reports one TCR beta chain. Authors' analysis steps: Reference gene primers were amplified, and this amplification served to estimate nucleated cell counts. Only in-frame clones appear in the TCRdb table, and some are missing; sequencing was by immunoSEQ multiplex PCR. That table supplies the V and J calls and clone size; D and trimming were determined from the DNA. The sample has approximately 210,000 clones, around four fifths seen once. The CDR3 covers 15 residues. Germline assignment: CDR1 KGHSH and CDR2 LQKENI. J gave up 1 base and V 2 bases, and 3 bases lay outside the gene matches. This record belongs to a study of blood T cell repertoires in COVID-19. Study as a whole: The study drew acute and convalescent COVID-19 samples from the United States, Italy and Spain. From T cells, B-cell-depleted T cells, or PBMCs came the material, which was cDNA or gDNA.

Sequencing input: peripheral blood. The V and J genes are TRBV18 and TRBJ2-3, with 7 positions matching TRBD1. This TCR was recovered from a man aged 25-40 years with active or convalescent COVID-19. The CDR3 spells CASSPIGQGTDTQYF. CDR3 nucleotides: TGTGCCAGCTCACCAATCGGACAGGGCACAGATACGCAGTATTTT.